These 28 T cell receptor beta chains came from one sample sequenced in a study of blood T cell repertoires in COVID-19. Here immunoSEQ multiplex PCR was the method, and the copy in TCRdb shows in-frame clones only, minus some. The sample consists of about 300,000 clones, about 90% of them appearing once. Sequencing was carried out using peripheral blood. All receptors come from a man aged 18 to 29 who had recovered from COVID-19.

The sample holds one count of this clone. V gene TRBV7-2 combines with J gene TRBJ2-1; 8 bases are a match to TRBD1. V gave up 6 bases and J gave up 2 bases; unmatched junction bases: 6. CDR1 and CDR2 (germline): SGHTA, FQGNSA. This CDR3 is 15 amino acids long. CDR3 DNA sequence: TGTGCCAGCAGAAGATCAGGGGGCACCTACAATGAGCAGTTCTTC. Its translation is CASRRSGGTYNEQFF.

The V gene is TRBV13, the J gene TRBJ1-2; no definite D call. V lost 1 base, J lost 4 bases, and 7 bases lay in between. CDR1 and CDR2 from the germline V gene are PRHDT and FYEKMQ (reference sequence). This CDR3 is built from 13 residues. CDR3 amino acids: CASSLDSFYGYTF. The CDR3 DNA is TGTGCCAGCAGCTTAGACAGTTTCTATGGCTACACCTTC.

The rearrangement uses TRBV12-3 or TRBV12-4 and TRBJ1-5, with D perhaps matching TRBD1 (5 bases). V lost 8 bases and J lost 7, with 15 bases in between. The CDR3 has 13 amino acids. The CDR3 DNA is TGTGCCAGCTCGGGGGTAGGCGAACAGCCCCAGCATTTT. It specifies CASSGVGEQPQHF.

This chain links TRBV15 with TRBJ1-2, with 10 positions matching TRBD1. V lost 3 bases and J lost 9; bases outside the gene matches: 13. Germline CDR1 and CDR2: LNHNV and YYDKDF (reference sequence). This CDR3 has 16 residues. CDR3 residues: CATSSLPGGDRGRYTF. CDR3 DNA sequence: TGTGCCACCAGCAGTCTACCCGGGGGGGACAGGGGACGCTACACCTTC.

This clone turned up a few times. The chain is built from TRBV10-1 and TRBJ2-1; TRBD1 is a possible D gene (6 bases). This CDR3 has 16 amino acids. Germline loops: CDR1 WNHNN, CDR2 SYGVQD (reference sequence). The ends were cut back, 0 bases at V and 3 bases at J, with 12 bases in the middle. CDR3 region: CASSESRGTLYNEQFF. In nucleotides, the CDR3 is TGCGCCAGCAGTGAGTCAAGGGGGACCCTCTACAATGAGCAGTTCTTC.

A few counts support this clone. The chain is built from TRBV2 and TRBJ1-2, with TRBD1 matching over 7 bases. The CDR3 totals 15 residues. Germline assignment: CDR1 SNHLY and CDR2 FYNNEI. V shed 2 bases, J shed 8 bases, and the junction held 11 bases outside the gene matches. CDR3 DNA: TGTGCCAGCAGTGAACCCAGACAGGGCATGGGGGGCTACACCTTC. Its translation: CASSEPRQGMGGYTF. The full variable domain, its missing parts supplied by reference TRBV2 and TRBJ1-2, is EPEVTQTPSHQVTQMGQEVILRCVPISNHLYFYWYRQILGQKVEFLVSFYNNEISEKSEIFDDQFSVERPDGSNFTLKIRSTKLEDSAMYFCASSEPRQGMGGYTFGSGTRLTVV.

This clone is a singleton in its sample. The chain combines TRBV5-1 with TRBJ1-6; 7 bases fit TRBD1. The V segment lost 0 bases and the J segment 14 bases; nucleotides outside the gene matches: 14. Germline CDR1 and CDR2: SGHRS and YFSETQ. The CDR3 spans 16 residues. This chain's CDR3 is CASSLGRTGDVLALHF. The CDR3 bases are TGCGCCAGCAGCTTGGGTCGGACAGGCGACGTATTGGCCCTCCACTTT.

CDR3 DNA sequence: TGTGCCAGCAGTGCACTTACAGGGTCCGACCTTGATACGCAGTATTTT. Translating gives CASSALTGSDLDTQYF. The rearrangement uses TRBV25-1 and TRBJ2-3; maybe TRBD1 (6 bases). The CDR3 has 16 residues. The V gene's germline CDR1 is MGHDK and CDR2 SYGVNS. Trimming left V 4 bases short and J 6 bases short, with 20 bases between.

The chain links TRBV3-1 (or the pseudogene TRBV3-2) to TRBJ1-2; possibly TRBD1 for D (6 bases). Per the germline V gene, CDR1 is LGHDT and CDR2 is YNNKEL (reference sequence). Trimming pared 0 bases from V and 8 bases from J, leaving 22 bases between. The CDR3 sequence is 17 residues long. Here the CDR3 reads CASSQDLTTGGQWGYTF. The CDR3 DNA reads TGTGCCAGCAGCCAAGATCTTACGACAGGAGGCCAGTGGGGCTACACCTTC.

The rearrangement joins TRBV9 to TRBJ1-1; D is perhaps TRBD1 (5 bases). V lost 0 bases, J lost 5 bases, and 8 bases lay in between. Looked up from germline, CDR1 is SGDLS and CDR2 is YYNGEE. The CDR3 has 13 amino acids. The CDR3 region has the DNA TGTGCCAGCAGCGTAGAGGGGTATACTGAAGCTTTCTTT. Residues: CASSVEGYTEAFF.

The chain combines TRBV2 with TRBJ1-2; D ambiguous. Germline CDR1 is SNHLY and CDR2 is FYNNEI. Trimming pared 7 bases from V and 6 bases from J, leaving 12 bases between. The CDR3 spans 12 residues. This CDR3 reads CASTGFPDGYTF. The CDR3 DNA reads TGTGCCAGCACCGGGTTTCCCGATGGCTACACCTTC. The complete variable domain, with remaining parts taken from reference TRBV2 and TRBJ1-2, reads EPEVTQTPSHQVTQMGQEVILRCVPISNHLYFYWYRQILGQKVEFLVSFYNNEISEKSEIFDDQFSVERPDGSNFTLKIRSTKLEDSAMYFCASTGFPDGYTFGSGTRLTVV.

The chain carries TRBV3-1 (or the pseudogene TRBV3-2) and TRBJ2-3; TRBD2 matches 8 bases. V was clipped by 0 bases and J by 4 bases; unmatched bases: 3. From germline, CDR1 is LGHDT and CDR2 YNNKEL (reference sequence). This CDR3 has 15 amino acids. CDR3 protein: CASSQEAGVSDTQYF. The CDR3 DNA follows: TGTGCCAGCAGCCAAGAAGCGGGAGTCTCAGATACGCAGTATTTT.

DNA of the CDR3: TGTGCCAGCAGCCAAGATAGAGGGACAGGGTATATTTCTGGGGCCAACGTCCTGACTTTC. Encoded protein: CASSQDRGTGYISGANVLTF. The chain uses TRBV14 and TRBJ2-6, with TRBD1 matching 9 bases. Losses at the gene ends were 0 bases for V and 1 base for J; bases not matched to a gene: 10. The CDR3 is 20 residues long. Germline-derived CDR1 and CDR2 are SGHDN and FVKESK.

J is TRBJ2-7 and V is TRBV7-6; possible D gene TRBD1, 6 bases. Germline-derived CDR1 and CDR2 are SGHVS and FNYEAQ. CDR3 length: 15 residues. Trimming took off 1 base at V and 3 bases at J, with 13 bases between the two ends. CDR3 nucleotide sequence: TGTGCCAGCAGCTTAGGAACAGGGAAGAGCTACGAGCAGTACTTC. This sequence encodes CASSLGTGKSYEQYF.

The CDR3 is CAWSVWEYGYTF. The CDR3 DNA reads as TGTGCCTGGAGTGTATGGGAGTATGGCTACACCTTC. V is TRBV30 and J is TRBJ1-2; D unresolved. The V and J ends lost 0 bases and 5 bases respectively, with 7 bases between them. The germline gives CDR1 GTSNPN, CDR2 SVGIG (reference sequence). There are 12 residues in the CDR3.

This chain joins TRBV7-2 and TRBJ2-5; no definite D call. Trimming took off 2 bases at V and 5 bases at J, with 9 bases between the two ends. Germline assignment: CDR1 SGHTA and CDR2 FQGNSA. CDR3 size: 13 residues. The CDR3 DNA follows: TGTGCCAGCAGCTTACTAGTAGAGGAGACCCAGTACTTC. Translating gives CASSLLVEETQYF.

CDR3 sequence (DNA): TGTGCCAGCAGCTGGGACAGGGTCCCCCTCCACTTT. Its translation: CASSWDRVPLHF. The V gene is TRBV12-3 or TRBV12-4, the J gene TRBJ1-6; 9 bases line up with TRBD1. The CDR3 is 12 residues long. Trimming took 6 bases from V and 13 from J; bases not matched to a gene: 4.

The chain combines TRBV4-1 with TRBJ1-2, with 7 bases aligning to TRBD1. The CDR3 loop spans 15 amino acids. V gave up 2 bases and J gave up 3 bases; unmatched junction bases: 6. From germline, CDR1 is MGHRA and CDR2 YSYEKL. The CDR3 DNA sequence: TGCGCCAGCAGCCAAATACAGGGGCCCTACTATGGCTACACCTTC. This translates into CASSQIQGPYYGYTF.

The V call is TRBV3-1 (or the pseudogene TRBV3-2), the J call TRBJ2-3, with D uncertain. Trimming left V 8 bases short and J 5 bases short, with 8 bases between. Germline V gives CDR1 LGHDT, CDR2 YNNKEL (reference sequence). The CDR3 is made up of 11 amino acids. The CDR3 coding sequence is TGTGCCAGCCGCAGAGGAGATACGCAGTATTTT. It encodes CASRRGDTQYF.

The chain combines TRBV27 with TRBJ2-7; 7 nucleotides match TRBD1. Per the germline V gene, CDR1 is MNHEY and CDR2 is SMNVEV (reference sequence). This CDR3 is 13 amino acids long. With 2 bases clipped from V and 5 bases from J, the junction kept 3 bases outside the gene matches. DNA of the CDR3: TGTGCCAGCAGTTTAAAGGGGGCCCACGAGCAGTACTTC. Translating gives CASSLKGAHEQYF.

The V and J genes are TRBV18 and TRBJ2-7, with 8 bases matching TRBD2. V gave up 2 bases and J gave up 2 bases; unmatched junction bases: 5. This CDR3 contains 15 residues. Germline V lookup: CDR1 KGHSH, CDR2 LQKENI. The DNA of the CDR3 is TGTGCCAGCTCACCAGAGGCGGGACTAGCCTACGAGCAGTACTTC. Translating it yields CASSPEAGLAYEQYF.

This chain uses TRBV5-1 with TRBJ2-7, with TRBD2 identical over 9 bases. The germline V gene encodes CDR1 SGHRS and CDR2 YFSETQ. Trimming at V came to 0 bases and at J to 3 bases, leaving 19 bases not matched to a gene. The CDR3 loop spans 20 amino acids. CDR3 loop: CASSLGSFMWREGAFYEQYF. CDR3 DNA: TGCGCCAGCAGCTTGGGGTCTTTTATGTGGCGGGAGGGCGCTTTCTACGAGCAGTACTTC. The full variable domain, with the rest looked up from reference TRBV5-1 and TRBJ2-7, is KAGVTQTPRYLIKTRGQQVTLSCSPISGHRSVSWYQQTPGQGLQFLFEYFSETQRNKGNFPGRFSGRQFSNSRSEMNVSTLELGDSALYLCASSLGSFMWREGAFYEQYFGPGTRLTVT.

With regard to this clone: Other nucleotide sequences in the sample specify the same CDR3. The rearrangement links TRBV5-1 to TRBJ1-1; perhaps TRBD1 as D (5 bases). Germline CDR1 is SGHRS and CDR2 is YFSETQ. V dropped 7 bases and J dropped 2 bases, with 15 bases sitting between them. CDR3 length equals 14 residues. In DNA, the CDR3 is TGCGCCAGCTCACTTCAGGGAGGAAACACTGAAGCTTTCTTT. It is translated as CASSLQGGNTEAFF. The entire variable domain, with the rest obtained from reference TRBV5-1 and TRBJ1-1, is as follows: KAGVTQTPRYLIKTRGQQVTLSCSPISGHRSVSWYQQTPGQGLQFLFEYFSETQRNKGNFPGRFSGRQFSNSRSEMNVSTLELGDSALYLCASSLQGGNTEAFFGQGTRLTVV.

The gene calls are TRBV7-2 and TRBJ2-7, with D perhaps matching TRBD2 (6 bases). Germline loops: CDR1 SGHTA, CDR2 FQGNSA. This CDR3 has 15 amino acids. V was cut by 7 bases and J by 1 base, with 17 bases left in between. The CDR3 DNA follows: TGTGCCAGCACCCCCGGGGGTGGGGCATCCTACGAGCAGTACTTC. This gives the protein CASTPGGGASYEQYF.

This clone has more than one count but fewer than ten. The chain is built from TRBV4-1 and TRBJ2-1, with D perhaps TRBD1 (5 bases). This CDR3 has 16 residues. V lost 0 bases, J lost 0 bases, and 9 bases lay in between. From germline, CDR1 is MGHRA and CDR2 YSYEKL. CDR3 region: CASSQDLGHSYNEQFF. CDR3 bases: TGCGCCAGCAGCCAAGATCTGGGGCACTCCTACAATGAGCAGTTCTTC.

The chain employs TRBV3-1 (or the pseudogene TRBV3-2) and TRBJ2-2; weak D call: TRBD2 (5 bases). The CDR3 has 16 amino acids. From germline, CDR1 is LGHDT and CDR2 YNNKEL (reference sequence). The ends were cut back, 4 bases at V and 2 bases at J, with 14 bases in the middle. The CDR3 here is CASSLPGGPNTGELFF. CDR3 nucleotides: TGTGCCAGCAGCCTGCCCGGAGGCCCTAACACCGGGGAGCTGTTTTTT.

This clone is a singleton in its sample. The chain employs TRBV5-1 and TRBJ2-3; TRBD2 aligns across 13 bases. Germline V gives CDR1 SGHRS, CDR2 YFSETQ. V gave up 4 bases and J gave up 4 bases; unmatched junction bases: 3. The CDR3 runs to 15 residues. The CDR3 bases are TGCGCCAGCAGCCGGACTAGCGGGAGCCCAGATACGCAGTATTTT. Protein sequence: CASSRTSGSPDTQYF.

J is TRBJ2-1 and V is TRBV30; D may be TRBD2 (5 bases). Germline V gives CDR1 GTSNPN, CDR2 SVGIG (reference sequence). The CDR3 consists of 13 residues. V was trimmed by 3 bases and J by 3 bases, leaving 9 bases between them. The CDR3 sequence: CAWRRTDYNEQFF. For the CDR3, the DNA is TGTGCCTGGAGGCGGACTGACTACAATGAGCAGTTCTTC.